The 17 T cell receptor beta chains reported below all come from one sample, sequenced in a study of T cells after yellow fever vaccination. TCRdb independently ran MiXCR on the 5' RACE reads; one entry per CDR3 protein. The sample records 29,000 or so distinct CDR3 sequences, more than 5% being singletons. Sequenced material: CD8+ T cells sorted from PBMCs, taken 10 days after the yellow fever booster vaccination. The receptor set was obtained from a young man who received the YFV17D yellow fever vaccine.

This clonotype was recorded at least ten times. This chain connects TRBV12-3 or TRBV12-4 to TRBJ2-7; D is uncertain. Trimming cost V 6 bases and J 4 bases, with 16 bases left between them. This CDR3 is built from 14 residues. This CDR3 is CASRSGPIGYEQYF. The DNA of the CDR3 is TGTGCCAGCAGAAGTGGCCCGATCGGGTACGAGCAGTACTTC.

Ten or more counts support this clonotype. The J gene is TRBJ2-1, the V gene TRBV5-4, with TRBD2 identical over 9 bases. This CDR3 comprises 15 residues. Germline V gene sequence: CDR1 SGHNT, CDR2 YYREEE (reference sequence). V was pared by 0 bases and J by 4 bases, with 2 bases of the junction left unmatched. The CDR3 DNA reads TGTGCCAGCAGCTTGGGGACTAGCGCTTACAATGAGCAGTTCTTC. Translating it yields CASSLGTSAYNEQFF.

This clonotype was seen repeatedly, ten times or more. The chain joins TRBV7-9 to TRBJ2-7; TRBD2 aligns across 10 bases. The CDR3 totals 19 residues. Trimming cost V 5 bases and J 2 bases; bases outside gene matches: 18. Germline CDR1 is SEHNR and CDR2 is FQNEAQ (reference sequence). CDR3 DNA sequence: TGTGCCAGCAGCACACCGACAGGGAAGTCGGGACTAGCGACCTACGAGCAGTACTTC. Translation: CASSTPTGKSGLATYEQYF.

This clonotype appeared many times. V usage is TRBV11-1 and J usage is TRBJ2-2; possible D gene TRBD1, 6 bases. Germline V gene data show CDR1 as SGHAT and CDR2 as FQDESV (reference sequence). The length of the CDR3 is 14 residues. Trimming left V 5 bases short and J 5 bases short, with 12 bases between. This CDR3 reads CASSLTTGTGELFF. The CDR3 DNA sequence: TGTGCCAGCAGCCTTACCACAGGGACCGGGGAGCTGTTTTTT. The full variable domain, rest sourced from reference TRBV11-1 and TRBJ2-2, is EAEVAQSPRYKITEKSQAVAFWCDPISGHATLYWYRQILGQGPELLVQFQDESVVDDSQLPKDRFSAERLKGVDSTLKIQPAELGDSAMYLCASSLTTGTGELFFGEGSRLTVL.

This clonotype was observed at least ten times. The CDR3 nucleotides read TGTGCCAGCAGCTCTAGGGGAGGGGTGGAAACTGAAGCTTTCTTT. This sequence encodes CASSSRGGVETEAFF. This chain uses TRBV12-3 or TRBV12-4 with TRBJ1-1; possible D gene TRBD1, 5 bases. The CDR3 consists of 15 residues. V dropped 6 bases and J dropped 5 bases, with 19 bases sitting between them.

This clonotype occurred a few times. The V call is TRBV19, the J call TRBJ2-5, with 9 bases fitting TRBD1. The CDR3 runs 14 residues. Unmatched junction bases numbered 3, after V lost 5 bases and J lost 2 bases. Germline-derived CDR1 and CDR2 are LNHDA and SQIVND (reference sequence). CDR3 sequence: CASSPDRGQETQYF. As DNA, the CDR3 is TGTGCCAGTAGTCCTGACAGGGGGCAAGAGACCCAGTACTTC.

At least ten counts were recorded for this clonotype. The chain has TRBV20-1 and TRBJ2-1; TRBD2 matches at 7 bases. CDR3 length equals 15 residues. From germline, CDR1 is DFQATT and CDR2 SNEGSKA (reference sequence). V lost 1 base to trimming and J lost 1 base; unmatched junction nucleotides: 4. CDR3 bases: TGCAGTGCTAGAGGCACTAGCGTGTCCTACAATGAGCAGTTCTTC. Translation: CSARGTSVSYNEQFF.

This clonotype has ten or more counts. This rearrangement joins TRBV4-3 to TRBJ2-1, with 7 bases aligning to TRBD1. Germline V CDR1 and CDR2: LGHNA, YSLEER. The length of the CDR3 is 16 residues. V shed 2 bases, J shed 5 bases, and the junction held 9 bases outside the gene matches. Here the CDR3 reads CASSQNDRATNNEQFF. The CDR3 DNA follows: TGCGCCAGCAGCCAAAACGACAGGGCAACAAACAATGAGCAGTTCTTC.

This clonotype has a count of ten or more. V and J are TRBV6-5 and TRBJ2-5; no clear D. This CDR3 is 17 amino acids long. Germline-derived CDR1 and CDR2 are MNHEY and SVGAGI. V was shortened by 0 bases and J by 1 base, with 15 bases between the two germline ends. The CDR3 spells CASSYSASGRAQETQYF. The CDR3 nucleotides read TGTGCCAGCAGTTACTCGGCCTCCGGAAGAGCCCAAGAGACCCAGTACTTC.

At least ten counts were recorded for this clonotype. The J gene is TRBJ2-1, the V gene TRBV18; D unclear. Germline V gene data show CDR1 as KGHSH and CDR2 as LQKENI. This CDR3 region has 16 residues. V was clipped by 4 bases and J by 0 bases, with 13 bases between them. CDR3 DNA sequence: TGTGCCAGCTCACACAAAGCGCCGAGCTCCTACAATGAGCAGTTCTTC. It translates to CASSHKAPSSYNEQFF. The whole variable domain, remainder taken from reference TRBV18 and TRBJ2-1, is NAGVMQNPRHLVRRRGQEARLRCSPMKGHSHVYWYRQLPEEGLKFMVYLQKENIIDESGMPKERFSAEFPKEGPSILRIQQVVRGDSAAYFCASSHKAPSSYNEQFFGPGTRLTVL.

This clonotype occurred many times. The V call is TRBV25-1, the J call TRBJ2-1, with D tentatively TRBD2 (6 bases). This CDR3 contains 13 residues. Germline values: CDR1 MGHDK, CDR2 SYGVNS. V gave up 4 bases and J gave up 7 bases, with 11 bases separating them. The CDR3 here is CASSVPGENEQFF. The CDR3 DNA reads TGTGCCAGCAGTGTGCCGGGGGAGAATGAGCAGTTCTTC.

This clonotype has ten or more counts. J is TRBJ1-1 and V is TRBV6-5; no clear D. This CDR3 has 11 amino acids. The V end was cut by 5 bases, the J end by 3 bases, with 4 bases between. From germline, CDR1 is MNHEY and CDR2 SVGAGI. The CDR3 reads CASSRHTEAFF. CDR3 coding DNA: TGTGCCAGCAGTAGGCACACTGAAGCTTTCTTT.

This clonotype came up many times. The J gene is TRBJ2-7, the V gene TRBV5-1, with D unclear. Germline lookup yields CDR1 SGHRS and CDR2 YFSETQ. The ends were cut back, 4 bases at V and 0 bases at J, with 14 bases in the middle. The CDR3 has 15 residues. Here the CDR3 reads CASSAVGFFSYEQYF. For the CDR3, the DNA is TGCGCCAGCAGCGCAGTGGGCTTCTTCTCCTACGAGCAGTACTTC.

In this sample, this clonotype turned up many times. This chain uses TRBV28 with TRBJ2-1; TRBD1 might be the D (6 bases). In germline, CDR1 is MDHEN, CDR2 SYDVKM. Trimming took off 5 bases at V and 0 bases at J, with 14 bases between the two ends. The CDR3 is 16 residues long. CDR3 sequence reads: CASSLQGRSSYNEQFF. DNA of the CDR3: TGTGCCAGCAGTCTACAGGGAAGGAGCTCCTACAATGAGCAGTTCTTC.

This clonotype was observed at least ten times. The gene calls are TRBV5-4 and TRBJ2-7; D not certain. Per the germline V gene, CDR1 is SGHNT and CDR2 is YYREEE (reference sequence). The V end lost 4 bases, the J end lost 3 bases, and 20 bases lay between the germline ends. The CDR3 extends over 16 amino acids. The CDR3 bases are TGTGCCAGCAGCCGGACCGGATCCGACCCGTTCTACGAGCAGTACTTC. Protein sequence: CASSRTGSDPFYEQYF. The full variable domain, its missing parts supplied by reference TRBV5-4 and TRBJ2-7, is ETGVTQSPTHLIKTRGQQVTLRCSSQSGHNTVSWYQQALGQGPQFIFQYYREEENGRGNFPPRFSGLQFPNYSSELNVNALELDDSALYLCASSRTGSDPFYEQYFGPGTRLTVT.

This clonotype has at least ten counts. The chain recombines TRBV27 with TRBJ2-7; D not resolved. CDR3 size: 11 residues. The germline V gene encodes CDR1 MNHEY and CDR2 SMNVEV (reference sequence). Trimming took 3 bases from V and 3 from J, leaving 3 bases between them. The CDR3 DNA follows: TGTGCCAGCAGTTTCTACTACGAGCAGTACTTC. This sequence encodes CASSFYYEQYF.

This clonotype was observed many times. The chain couples TRBV3-1 to TRBJ2-1; D is unclear. Germline V CDR1 and CDR2: LGHDT, YNNKEL (reference sequence). V shed 1 base and J shed 2 bases, with 9 bases lying between them. The CDR3 runs to 15 residues. The CDR3 loop is CASSQVRSPYNEQFF. For the CDR3, the DNA is TGTGCCAGCAGCCAAGTTCGGAGCCCCTACAATGAGCAGTTCTTC.